This TCR beta chain was retrieved from a study of beta chain features in type 1 diabetes (dated by TCRdb to between 2018 and 2020). For context, the study as a whole: Patients and healthy donors did not differ in mean age, gender distribution, total cell number or subset yield. A total of about 99,000,000 sorted cells were examined across all samples, and RNA yield correlated strongly with the number of cells per subset. Whereas all 28 donors provided naive and central memory subsets, regulatory and stem cell-like memory subsets were isolated from just 8 patients and about 8 healthy donors. The study compared the TCRB repertoires of sorted circulating CD4+ T cell subsets in recently diagnosed type 1 diabetes patients with those in matched healthy donors. The investigation overall reported the following: Because the HLA sub-analyses included only small numbers of individuals, any influence of HLA type on TCRB rearrangement was left unresolved. Naive, central memory and regulatory TCRB repertoires appeared to be more similar among patients than among healthy donors. Because cDNA was sequenced instead of genomic DNA, highly expressing activated cells could be over-represented, though the groups showed no difference in activation or CD3 levels. At VDJ recombination sites, patients with type 1 diabetes made fewer insertions and deleted more nucleotides, a pattern implying thymic rearrangement abnormalities. A moderate but significant shortening of TCRB CDR3 length was observed in type 1 diabetes patients in all four CD4+ subsets. PCR may preferentially amplify shorter templates, but because patient and control samples were amplified and corrected together, any resulting skew would affect both groups equally.

Each donor gave one peripheral blood draw, around 0.12 L on average, collected into heparinised tubes. A BD FACSAria II and a panel including CD45RO, CCR7, CD25, CD127, CD95 and CD27 were used to sort naive, central memory, regulatory and stem cell-like memory CD4+ T cells. Every sorted population had a purity above 95%. PBMCs were isolated immediately by Lymphoprep density gradient centrifugation and stained directly without culture. So that batch effects would be minimized, each experiment stained and sorted samples in pairs, pairing one healthy donor with one patient. This clone has a handful of counts. There is no known antigen for this receptor. Base qualities are not provided; no much larger clone lies one nucleotide away. Trimming costs V 6 bases and J 7 bases, and their ends lie 16 bases apart. The germline V gene provides CDR1 MNHEY and CDR2 SVGAGI. The CDR3 spans 14 residues, from the cysteine through the phenylalanine. Only CDR3 DNA remains: 42 bases, in frame from the first base.

The entire amount of isolated RNA was reverse transcribed using the High Capacity cDNA Reverse Transcription Kit, so the sequenced TCRB transcripts were expressed ones. Deep immunoSEQ sequencing was applied to naive, central memory and regulatory T cell samples, giving an average of around 3.4 million total reads per sample. Sorted cells were lysed in RLT buffer and RNA was extracted with DNase-treated RNeasy Micro or Mini kits, depending on cell number. Each cell subset was processed on its own to prevent cross-contamination, while patient and healthy donor samples were processed together. The immunoSEQ multiplex PCR was used to amplify TCRB sequences from cDNA, yielding 87-bp fragments that span the CDR3 region. Amplicons were sequenced on the Illumina HiSeq platform. The paper's processing steps were these. PCR bias was computationally corrected using synthetic template baselines, reads within Hamming distance 2 were collapsed, and singletons that could not be merged were discarded. Reads were aligned against IMGT so that V, D and J genes, CDR3 length and insertions or deletions at six rearrangement sites could be assigned. Clonotype counts were normalized to sorted cell number within each subset before computing true diversity and Gini coefficients with the tcR R package. Repertoire sharing was quantified using the overlap coefficient calculated on TCRB nucleotide sequences. This is the immuneACCESS table as TCRdb keeps it, with only in-frame sequences that have V and J called. A part of the clones is gone; compared with another copy, unresolved V genes explain less than half, and the rest is unexplained. V, J and clone size reflect that table, while D and trimming were determined from the DNA. For this sample the table gives almost 350,000 clones, of which approximately 10% were detected only once. Of the sample, approximately 1% is held by the ten largest clones.

Sequencing was done on a sample of central memory CD4+ T cells from blood. Recombination linked TRBV6-5 to TRBJ2-1; a weak D assignment points to TRBD2 (6 bases agree). The clonotype comes from a man aged 30 to 39 with type 1 diabetes. The CDR3 reads CASRDGGSGNEQFF. The DNA is TGTGCCAGCAGAGACGGGGGTTCCGGGAATGAGCAGTTCTTC.